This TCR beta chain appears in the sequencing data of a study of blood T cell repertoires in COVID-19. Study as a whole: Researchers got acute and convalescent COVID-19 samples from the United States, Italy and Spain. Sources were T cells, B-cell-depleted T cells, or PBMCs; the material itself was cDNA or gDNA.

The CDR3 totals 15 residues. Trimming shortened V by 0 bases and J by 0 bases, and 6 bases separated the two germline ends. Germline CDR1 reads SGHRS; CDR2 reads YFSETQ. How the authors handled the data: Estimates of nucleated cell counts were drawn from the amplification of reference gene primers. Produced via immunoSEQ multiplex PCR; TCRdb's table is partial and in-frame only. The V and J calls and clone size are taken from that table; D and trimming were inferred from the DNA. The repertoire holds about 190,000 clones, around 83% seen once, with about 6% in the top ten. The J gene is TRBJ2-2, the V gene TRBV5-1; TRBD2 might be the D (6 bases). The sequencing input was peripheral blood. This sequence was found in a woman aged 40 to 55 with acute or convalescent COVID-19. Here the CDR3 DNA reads TGCGCCAGCAGCTTGGGCGGGGCGAACACCGGGGAGCTGTTTTTT. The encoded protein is CASSLGGANTGELFF.